Sequencing of this T cell receptor beta chain was carried out in a study of T cell repertoires in cytomegalovirus infection (dated by TCRdb to between 2019 and 2020). Background for the entire study: Alongside well-studied HLA-B-restricted epitopes, the peptide stimulations were aimed at recently identified HLA-C-restricted CMV epitopes, whose presentation resists viral immunomodulation. The HLA type of each donor mattered for the analysis, because public TCR beta signatures pointed to carriage of CMV infection along with the matching HLA type. General conclusions and limits of the study: In both this cohort and an independent cohort of a few hundred donors, the cumulative frequency of public TCR beta family members distinguished carriers of CMV infection plus the relevant HLA type. In the ex vivo response, HLA-C-restricted CMV-specific TCR beta clonotypes were dominant, and in two of eight donors the single most frequent clonotype came from this HLA-C-restricted group.

The sample's treatment or condition, from its label and the paper: in vitro stimulation with specific CMV peptide epitopes to enrich CMV-specific T cells. These reads were obtained on an Illumina HiSeq 1500. The public reads were reprocessed in TCRdb via fastp at Q25 and MiXCR, keeping in-frame beta chains. CDR3 protein sequences are deduplicated, and each keeps its most common genes and DNA. The sample table holds a few hundred thousand distinct CDR3 sequences, of which 20% to 25% were seen once. The ten largest account for roughly 14% of the sample. The CDR3 covers 15 residues, taking in both the cysteine and the phenylalanine. The read is trimmed to its CDR3 DNA, 45 bases read in frame from base 1. Reading the germline V gene (reference sequence) gives CDR1 SGHNT and CDR2 YYREEE. Trimming removed 3 bases from V and 4 bases from J, leaving 16 bases between the germline ends. On this clonotype: Its antigen remains undetermined. No base qualities exist here, and no much larger clone lies one base off it.

Sequenced material: cultured PBMCs, taken from culture after CMV antigen stimulation. The sequence was collected from a human donor in good health (CMV status not recorded). Some clones in this sample may be carry-over from other donors' samples. Rearrangement joined TRBV5-4 to TRBJ2-5; the D region possibly corresponds to TRBD2 (8 bases align). The CDR3 reads CASSSNRGLGETQYF. The nucleotide sequence is given as TGTGCCAGCAGCTCGAACAGGGGACTAGGAGAGACCCAGTACTTC.